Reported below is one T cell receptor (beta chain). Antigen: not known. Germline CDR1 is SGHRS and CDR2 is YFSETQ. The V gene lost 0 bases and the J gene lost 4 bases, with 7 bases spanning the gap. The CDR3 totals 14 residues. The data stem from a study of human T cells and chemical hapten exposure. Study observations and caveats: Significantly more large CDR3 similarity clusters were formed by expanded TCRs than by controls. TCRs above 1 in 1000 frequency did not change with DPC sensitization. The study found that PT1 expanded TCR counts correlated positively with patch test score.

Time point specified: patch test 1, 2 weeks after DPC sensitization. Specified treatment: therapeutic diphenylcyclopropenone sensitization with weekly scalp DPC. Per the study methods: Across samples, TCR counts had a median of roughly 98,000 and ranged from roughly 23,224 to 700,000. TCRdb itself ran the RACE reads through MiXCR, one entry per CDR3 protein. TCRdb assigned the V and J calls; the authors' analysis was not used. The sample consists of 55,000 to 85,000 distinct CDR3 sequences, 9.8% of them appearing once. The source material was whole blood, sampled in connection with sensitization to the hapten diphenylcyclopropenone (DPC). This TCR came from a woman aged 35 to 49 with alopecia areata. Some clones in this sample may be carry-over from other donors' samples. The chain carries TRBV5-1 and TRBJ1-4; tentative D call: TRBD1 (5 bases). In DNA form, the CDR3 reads TGCGCCAGCAGCTTGGAAAGGGGTAATGAAAAACTGTTTTTT. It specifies CASSLERGNEKLFF.